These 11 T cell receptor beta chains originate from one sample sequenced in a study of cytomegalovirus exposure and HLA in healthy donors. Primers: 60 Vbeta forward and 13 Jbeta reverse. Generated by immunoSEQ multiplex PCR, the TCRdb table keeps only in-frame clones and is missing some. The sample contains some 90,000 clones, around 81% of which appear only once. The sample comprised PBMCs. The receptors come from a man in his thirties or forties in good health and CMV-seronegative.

In nucleotides, the CDR3 is TGTGCCAGCAGTCGGCCCGGGACTAGCGTTACGAGCTCCTACAATGAGCAGTTCTTC. Its protein is CASSRPGTSVTSSYNEQFF. The chain is built from TRBV28 and TRBJ2-1; 10 bases align to TRBD2. The CDR3 loop spans 19 amino acids. J was trimmed by 0 bases and V by 5 bases; bases with no gene match: 13. CDR1 and CDR2 (germline): MDHEN, SYDVKM.

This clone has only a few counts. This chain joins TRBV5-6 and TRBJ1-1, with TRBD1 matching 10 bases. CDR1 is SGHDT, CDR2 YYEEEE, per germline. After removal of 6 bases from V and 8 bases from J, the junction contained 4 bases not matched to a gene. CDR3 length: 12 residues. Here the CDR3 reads CASNRDRGEAFF. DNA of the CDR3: TGTGCCAGCAATCGGGACAGGGGAGAAGCTTTCTTT.

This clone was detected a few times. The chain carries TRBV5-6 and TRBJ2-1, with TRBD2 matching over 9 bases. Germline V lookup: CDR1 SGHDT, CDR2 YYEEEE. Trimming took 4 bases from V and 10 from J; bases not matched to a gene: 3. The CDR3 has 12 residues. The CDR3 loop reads CASSPGLAEQFF. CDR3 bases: TGTGCCAGCAGCCCGGGACTAGCCGAGCAGTTCTTC.

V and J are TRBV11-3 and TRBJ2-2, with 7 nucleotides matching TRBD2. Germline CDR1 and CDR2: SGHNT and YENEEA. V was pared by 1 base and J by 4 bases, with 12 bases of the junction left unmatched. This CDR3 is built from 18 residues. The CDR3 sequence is CASSLGSGGARGTGELFF. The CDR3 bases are TGTGCCAGCAGCTTAGGTTCGGGAGGCGCAAGGGGCACCGGGGAGCTGTTTTTT.

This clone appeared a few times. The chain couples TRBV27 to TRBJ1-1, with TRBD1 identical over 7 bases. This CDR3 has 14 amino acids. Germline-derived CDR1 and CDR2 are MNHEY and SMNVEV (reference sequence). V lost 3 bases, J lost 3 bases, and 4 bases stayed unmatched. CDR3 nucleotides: TGTGCCAGCAGTTTGGTCGGGACAGACACTGAAGCTTTCTTT. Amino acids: CASSLVGTDTEAFF.

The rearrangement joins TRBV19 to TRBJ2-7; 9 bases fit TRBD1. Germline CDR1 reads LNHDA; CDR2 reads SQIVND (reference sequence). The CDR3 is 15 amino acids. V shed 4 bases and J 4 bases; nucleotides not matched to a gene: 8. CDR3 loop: CASSSTGTGIYEQYF. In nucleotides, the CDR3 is TGTGCCAGTAGTAGTACCGGGACAGGGATATACGAGCAGTACTTC.

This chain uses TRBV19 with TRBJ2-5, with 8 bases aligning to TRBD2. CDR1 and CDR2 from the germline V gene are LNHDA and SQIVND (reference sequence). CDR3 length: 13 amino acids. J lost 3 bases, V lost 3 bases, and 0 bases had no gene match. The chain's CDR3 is CASSMRGEETQYF. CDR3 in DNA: TGTGCCAGTAGTATGCGGGGGGAAGAGACCCAGTACTTC.

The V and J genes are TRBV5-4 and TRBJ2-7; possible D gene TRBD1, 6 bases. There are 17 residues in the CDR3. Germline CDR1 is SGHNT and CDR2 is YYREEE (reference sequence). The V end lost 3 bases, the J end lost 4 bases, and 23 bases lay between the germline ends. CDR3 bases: TGTGCCAGCAGCTACAAGGTTGGGACAACGACCCCTTACGAGCAGTACTTC. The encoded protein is CASSYKVGTTTPYEQYF.

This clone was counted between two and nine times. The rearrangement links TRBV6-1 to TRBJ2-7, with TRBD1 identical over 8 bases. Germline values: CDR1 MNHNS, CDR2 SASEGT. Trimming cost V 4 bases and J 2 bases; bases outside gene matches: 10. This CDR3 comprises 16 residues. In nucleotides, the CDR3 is TGTGCCAGCAGTGCTGGTAGCTCAGGGGGCACCTACGAGCAGTACTTC. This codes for CASSAGSSGGTYEQYF.

CDR3 DNA: TGCGCCAGCAGTCGGGACTACAATGAGCAGTTCTTC. Protein sequence: CASSRDYNEQFF. The chain couples TRBV10-2 to TRBJ2-1, with D tentatively TRBD2 (5 bases). The CDR3 has 12 amino acids. Germline V CDR1 and CDR2: WSHSY, SAAADI. The germline V and J ends were trimmed by 5 bases and 3 bases, with 5 bases remaining between them.

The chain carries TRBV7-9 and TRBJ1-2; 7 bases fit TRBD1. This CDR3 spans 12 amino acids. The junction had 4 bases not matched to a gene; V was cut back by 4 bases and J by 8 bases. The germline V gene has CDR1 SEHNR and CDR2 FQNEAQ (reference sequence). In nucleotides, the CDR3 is TGTGCCAGCAGCTCAGGGGGAACGGGCTACACCTTC. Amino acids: CASSSGGTGYTF.